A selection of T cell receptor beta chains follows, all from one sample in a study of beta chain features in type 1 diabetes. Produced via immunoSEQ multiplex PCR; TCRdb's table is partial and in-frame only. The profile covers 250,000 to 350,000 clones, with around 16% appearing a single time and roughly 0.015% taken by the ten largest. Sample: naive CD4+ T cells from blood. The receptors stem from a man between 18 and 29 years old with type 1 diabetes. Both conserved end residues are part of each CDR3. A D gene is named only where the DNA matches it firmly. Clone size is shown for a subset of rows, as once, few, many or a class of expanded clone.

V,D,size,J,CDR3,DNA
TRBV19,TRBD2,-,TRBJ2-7,CASSNPGSGDSYEQYF,TGTGCCAGTAGTAACCCGGGGAGCGGGGACTCCTACGAGCAGTACTTC
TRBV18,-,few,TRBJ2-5,CASSPPSVGETQYF,TGTGCCAGCTCACCACCGTCAGTTGGAGAGACCCAGTACTTC
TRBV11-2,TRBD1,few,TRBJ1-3,CASSPSGTGYEVYTIYF,TGTGCCAGCAGCCCTTCCGGGACAGGGTATGAGGTGTACACCATATATTTT
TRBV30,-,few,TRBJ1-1,CAWRTGVNTEAFF,TGTGCCTGGAGGACCGGGGTGAACACTGAAGCTTTCTTT
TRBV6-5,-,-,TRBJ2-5,CASSYSIVGGETQYF,TGTGCCAGCAGTTACTCGATCGTCGGCGGGGAGACCCAGTACTTC
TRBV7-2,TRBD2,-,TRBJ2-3,CASSLRLAGKTDTQYF,TGTGCCAGCAGCTTACGGCTAGCGGGAAAGACAGATACGCAGTATTTT
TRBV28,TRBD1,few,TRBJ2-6,CASSFGQGVVGANVLTF,TGTGCCAGCAGTTTCGGACAGGGGGTAGTCGGGGCCAACGTCCTGACTTTC
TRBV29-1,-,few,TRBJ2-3,CSVEPGGPLDTQYF,TGCAGCGTTGAGCCCGGGGGACCTTTAGATACGCAGTATTTT
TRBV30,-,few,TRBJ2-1,CAWSLRGNEQFF,TGTGCCTGGAGTCTTAGGGGCAATGAGCAGTTCTTC
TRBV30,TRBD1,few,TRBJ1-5,CAWSGQGGNQPQHF,TGTGCCTGGAGTGGTCAGGGGGGCAATCAGCCCCAGCATTTT
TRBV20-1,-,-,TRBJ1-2,CSATRTGRTF,TGCAGTGCCACTAGAACGGGAAGGACCTTC
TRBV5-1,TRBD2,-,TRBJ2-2,CASSSPSGVTGELFF,TGCGCCAGCAGCTCCCCCAGCGGGGTGACCGGGGAGCTGTTTTTT
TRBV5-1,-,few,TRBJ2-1,CASSPKAGAGYNEQFF,TGCGCCAGCAGCCCGAAGGCAGGGGCAGGATACAATGAGCAGTTCTTC
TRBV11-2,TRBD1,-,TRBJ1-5,CASSRGTGTSNQPQHF,TGTGCCAGCAGCAGGGGGACAGGGACCAGCAATCAGCCCCAGCATTTT
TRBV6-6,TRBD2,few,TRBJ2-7,CASSYKRGTYEQYF,TGTGCCAGCAGTTACAAGCGGGGGACATACGAGCAGTACTTC
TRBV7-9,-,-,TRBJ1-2,CASSPRGGSGYTF,TGTGCCAGCAGCCCGCGAGGAGGGAGCGGCTACACCTTC
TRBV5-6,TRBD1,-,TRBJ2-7,CASSPRGSSYEQYF,TGTGCCAGCAGCCCCAGGGGGAGCTCCTACGAGCAGTACTTC
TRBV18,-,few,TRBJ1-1,CASSQEQNTEAFF,TGTGCCAGCTCTCAAGAACAGAACACTGAAGCTTTCTTT
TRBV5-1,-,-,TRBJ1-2,CASSLRGIGDYGYTF,TGCGCCAGCAGCTTGAGGGGAATAGGGGACTATGGCTACACCTTC
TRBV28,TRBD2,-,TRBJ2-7,CASSIYWTSGLPKLFYEQYF,TGTGCCAGCAGTATCTACTGGACTAGCGGGCTCCCAAAACTATTCTACGAGCAGTACTTC
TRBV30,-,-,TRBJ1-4,CAWNAGINEKLFF,TGTGCCTGGAATGCGGGGATTAATGAAAAACTGTTTTTT
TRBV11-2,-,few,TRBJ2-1,CASRPLSGEQFF,TGTGCCAGCAGACCACTCAGCGGTGAGCAGTTCTTC
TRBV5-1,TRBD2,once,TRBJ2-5,CASSVGASGGQETQYF,TGCGCCAGCAGCGTCGGAGCTAGCGGGGGCCAAGAGACCCAGTACTTC
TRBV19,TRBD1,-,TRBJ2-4,CASSDLGQGRAKNIQYF,TGTGCCAGTAGTGACCTCGGACAGGGGAGAGCCAAAAACATTCAGTACTTC
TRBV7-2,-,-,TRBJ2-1,CASSPRGSYNEQFF,TGTGCCAGCAGCCCAAGAGGATCCTACAATGAGCAGTTCTTC
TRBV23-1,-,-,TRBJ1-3,CASSQPRAGNTIYF,TGCGCCAGCAGTCAACCCAGGGCCGGAAACACCATATATTTT
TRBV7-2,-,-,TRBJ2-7,CASSLKPRSLAFLYEQYF,TGTGCCAGCAGCTTAAAACCGAGGAGCCTAGCGTTCCTCTACGAGCAGTACTTC
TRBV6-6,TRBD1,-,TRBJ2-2,CASSYGAGGTGELFF,TGTGCCAGCAGTTACGGGGCAGGGGGAACCGGGGAGCTGTTTTTT
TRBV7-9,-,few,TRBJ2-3,CAQGGGSAGTDTQYF,TGTGCCCAAGGCGGCGGTAGCGCTGGCACAGATACGCAGTATTTT
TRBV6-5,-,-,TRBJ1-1,CASSYWNRMNTEAFF,TGTGCCAGCAGTTACTGGAACAGAATGAACACTGAAGCTTTCTTT
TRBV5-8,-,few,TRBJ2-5,CASLVATVGTQYF,TGTGCCAGCCTGGTAGCGACGGTGGGGACCCAGTACTTC
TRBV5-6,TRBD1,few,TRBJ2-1,CASSSGQGLNEQFF,TGTGCCAGCAGCTCGGGACAGGGGTTGAATGAGCAGTTCTTC